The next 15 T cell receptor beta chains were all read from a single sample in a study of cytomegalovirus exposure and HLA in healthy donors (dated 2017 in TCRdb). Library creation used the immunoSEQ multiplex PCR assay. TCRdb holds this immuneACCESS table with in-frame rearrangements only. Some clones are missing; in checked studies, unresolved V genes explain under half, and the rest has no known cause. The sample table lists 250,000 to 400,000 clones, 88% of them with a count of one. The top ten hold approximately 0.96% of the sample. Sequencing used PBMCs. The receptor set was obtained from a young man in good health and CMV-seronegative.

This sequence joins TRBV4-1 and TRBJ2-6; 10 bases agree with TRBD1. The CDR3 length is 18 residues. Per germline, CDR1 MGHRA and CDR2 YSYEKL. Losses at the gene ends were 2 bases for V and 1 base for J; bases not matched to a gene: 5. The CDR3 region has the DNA TGCGCCAGCAGCCAAATCAGACAGGGGGCATCTGGGGCCAACGTCCTGACTTTC. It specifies CASSQIRQGASGANVLTF.

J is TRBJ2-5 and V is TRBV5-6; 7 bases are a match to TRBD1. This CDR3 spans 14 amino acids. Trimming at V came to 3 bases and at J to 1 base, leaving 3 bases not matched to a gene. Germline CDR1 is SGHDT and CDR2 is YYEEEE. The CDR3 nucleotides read TGTGCCAGCAGCTACAGACAGGGCCAAGAGACCCAGTACTTC. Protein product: CASSYRQGQETQYF.

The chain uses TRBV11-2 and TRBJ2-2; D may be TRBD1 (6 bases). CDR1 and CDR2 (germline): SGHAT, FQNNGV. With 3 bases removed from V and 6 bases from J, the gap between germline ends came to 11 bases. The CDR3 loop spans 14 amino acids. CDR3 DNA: TGTGCCAGCAGCTTGTACAGGGATGCCGGGGAGCTGTTTTTT. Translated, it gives CASSLYRDAGELFF.

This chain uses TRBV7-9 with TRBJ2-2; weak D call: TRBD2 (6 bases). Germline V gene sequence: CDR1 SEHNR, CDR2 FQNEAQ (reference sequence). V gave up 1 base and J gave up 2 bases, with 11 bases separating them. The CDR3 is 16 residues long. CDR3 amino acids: CASSLVGGTNTGELFF. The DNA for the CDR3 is TGTGCCAGCAGCTTAGTGGGCGGGACCAACACCGGGGAGCTGTTTTTT.

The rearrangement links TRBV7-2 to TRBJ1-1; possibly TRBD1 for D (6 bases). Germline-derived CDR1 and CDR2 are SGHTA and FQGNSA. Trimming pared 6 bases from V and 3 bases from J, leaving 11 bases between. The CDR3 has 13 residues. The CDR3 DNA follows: TGTGCCAGCAGTAAACAGGGATACACTGAAGCTTTCTTT. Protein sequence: CASSKQGYTEAFF. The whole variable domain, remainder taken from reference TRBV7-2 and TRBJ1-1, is GAGVSQSPSNKVTEKGKDVELRCDPISGHTALYWYRQSLGQGLEFLIYFQGNSAPDKSGLPSDRFSAERTGGSVSTLTIQRTQQEDSAVYLCASSKQGYTEAFFGQGTRLTVV.

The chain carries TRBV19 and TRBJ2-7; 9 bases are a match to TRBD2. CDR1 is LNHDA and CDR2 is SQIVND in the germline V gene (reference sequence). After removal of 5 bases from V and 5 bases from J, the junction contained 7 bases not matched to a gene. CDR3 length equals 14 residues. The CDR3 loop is CASSLGSGSHEQYF. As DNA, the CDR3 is TGTGCCAGTAGTTTAGGTAGCGGGAGCCACGAGCAGTACTTC.

The CDR3 DNA is TGTGCCAGCAGCCCCGGGAGGGGTCTAGCGGGAGGCACCGGGGAGCTGTTTTTT. It specifies CASSPGRGLAGGTGELFF. The chain joins TRBV5-4 to TRBJ2-2; TRBD2 matches 11 bases. This CDR3 is 18 amino acids long. The V segment lost 4 bases and the J segment 4 bases; nucleotides outside the gene matches: 12. Germline loops: CDR1 SGHNT, CDR2 YYREEE (reference sequence).

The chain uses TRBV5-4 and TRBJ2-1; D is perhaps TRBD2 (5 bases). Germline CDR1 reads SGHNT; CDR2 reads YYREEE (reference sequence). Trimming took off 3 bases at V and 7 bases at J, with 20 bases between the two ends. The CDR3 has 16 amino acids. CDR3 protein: CASSSPISDRSNEQFF. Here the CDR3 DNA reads TGTGCCAGCAGCTCGCCTATTAGCGATCGGTCGAATGAGCAGTTCTTC. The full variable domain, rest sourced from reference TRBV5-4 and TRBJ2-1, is ETGVTQSPTHLIKTRGQQVTLRCSSQSGHNTVSWYQQALGQGPQFIFQYYREEENGRGNFPPRFSGLQFPNYSSELNVNALELDDSALYLCASSSPISDRSNEQFFGPGTRLTVL.

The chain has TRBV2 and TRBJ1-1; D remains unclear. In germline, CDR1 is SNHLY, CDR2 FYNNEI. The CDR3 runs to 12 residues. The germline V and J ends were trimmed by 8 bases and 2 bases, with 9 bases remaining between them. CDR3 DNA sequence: TGTGCCAGCTGGCGGATAAACACTGAAGCTTTCTTT. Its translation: CASWRINTEAFF.

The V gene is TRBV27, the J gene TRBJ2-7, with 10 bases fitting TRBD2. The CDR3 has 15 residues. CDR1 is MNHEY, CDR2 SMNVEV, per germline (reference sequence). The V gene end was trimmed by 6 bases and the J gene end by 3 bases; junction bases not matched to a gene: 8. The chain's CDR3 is CASSPTSGAIYEQYF. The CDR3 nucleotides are TGTGCCAGCAGCCCCACTAGCGGGGCGATCTACGAGCAGTACTTC.

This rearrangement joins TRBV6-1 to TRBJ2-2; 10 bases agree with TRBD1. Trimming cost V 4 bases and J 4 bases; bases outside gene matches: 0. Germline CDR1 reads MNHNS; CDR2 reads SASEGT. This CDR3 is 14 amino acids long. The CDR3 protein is CASSGDRGTGELFF. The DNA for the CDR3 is TGTGCCAGCAGTGGGGACAGGGGCACCGGGGAGCTGTTTTTT.

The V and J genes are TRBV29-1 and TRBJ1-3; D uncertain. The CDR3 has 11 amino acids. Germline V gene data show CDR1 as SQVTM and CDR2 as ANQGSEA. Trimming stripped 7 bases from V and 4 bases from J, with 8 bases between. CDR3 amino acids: CSGVKGNTIYF. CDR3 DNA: TGCAGCGGCGTGAAGGGAAACACCATATATTTT.

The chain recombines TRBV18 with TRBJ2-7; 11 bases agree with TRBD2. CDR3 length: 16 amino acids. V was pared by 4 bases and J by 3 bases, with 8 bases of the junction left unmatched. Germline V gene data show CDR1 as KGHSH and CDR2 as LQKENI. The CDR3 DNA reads TGTGCCAGCTCACTTTGGACTAGCGGGCCGATCTACGAGCAGTACTTC. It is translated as CASSLWTSGPIYEQYF.

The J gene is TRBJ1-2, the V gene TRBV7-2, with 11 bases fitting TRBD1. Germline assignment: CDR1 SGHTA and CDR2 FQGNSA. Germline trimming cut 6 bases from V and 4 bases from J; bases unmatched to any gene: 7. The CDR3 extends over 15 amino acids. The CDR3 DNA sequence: TGTGCCAGCAGTAAGGGGACAGGGGGTGTCTATGGCTACACCTTC. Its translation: CASSKGTGGVYGYTF.

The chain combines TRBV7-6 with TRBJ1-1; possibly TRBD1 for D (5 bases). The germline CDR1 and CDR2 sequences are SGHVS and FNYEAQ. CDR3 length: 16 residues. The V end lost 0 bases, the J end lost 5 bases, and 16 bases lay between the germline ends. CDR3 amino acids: CASSLAPMVGGTEAFF. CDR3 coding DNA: TGTGCCAGCAGCTTAGCCCCGATGGTCGGGGGGACTGAAGCTTTCTTT. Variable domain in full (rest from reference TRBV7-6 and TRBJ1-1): GAGVSQSPRYKVTKRGQDVALRCDPISGHVSLYWYRQALGQGPEFLTYFNYEAQQDKSGLPNDRFSAERPEGSISTLTIQRTEQRDSAMYRCASSLAPMVGGTEAFFGQGTRLTVV.